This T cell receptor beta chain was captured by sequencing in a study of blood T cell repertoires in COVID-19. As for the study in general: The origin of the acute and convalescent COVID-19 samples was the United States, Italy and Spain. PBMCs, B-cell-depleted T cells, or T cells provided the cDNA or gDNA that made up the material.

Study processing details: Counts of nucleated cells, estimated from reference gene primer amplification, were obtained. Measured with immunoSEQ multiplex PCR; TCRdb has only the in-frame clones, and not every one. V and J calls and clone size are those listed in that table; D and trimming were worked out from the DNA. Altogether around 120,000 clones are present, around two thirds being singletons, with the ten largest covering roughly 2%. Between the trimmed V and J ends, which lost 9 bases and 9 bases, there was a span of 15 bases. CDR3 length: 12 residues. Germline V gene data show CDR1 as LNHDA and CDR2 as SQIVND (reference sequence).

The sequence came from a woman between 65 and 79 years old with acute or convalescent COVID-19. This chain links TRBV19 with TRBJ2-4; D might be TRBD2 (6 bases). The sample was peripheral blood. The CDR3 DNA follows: TGTGCCAGCACGACTAGGGCGGGCATTCAGTACTTC. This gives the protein CASTTRAGIQYF.